The following is a T cell receptor (beta chain) sequence with its context. Authors' analysis steps: Estimation of nucleated cell counts relied on the amplification of reference gene primers. The method was immunoSEQ multiplex PCR; TCRdb's version includes in-frame clones alone and lacks a portion of them. Clone size and V and J calls were adopted from that table, with D and trimming inferred from the DNA. The sample yields roughly 230,000 clones, around four fifths seen once. The CDR3 is made up of 14 amino acids. Germline V gives CDR1 SGDLS, CDR2 YYNGEE. The junction had 0 bases not matched to a gene; V was cut back by 0 bases and J by 6 bases. The data stem from a study of blood T cell repertoires in COVID-19. Study-wide context: Samples representing acute and convalescent COVID-19 were sourced from the United States, Italy and Spain. Sources were T cells, B-cell-depleted T cells, or PBMCs; the material itself was cDNA or gDNA.

The chain combines TRBV9 with TRBJ2-4, with 10 bases identical to TRBD1. The clonotype originates from a woman in her sixties with active or convalescent COVID-19. Sequencing input: peripheral blood. The CDR3 protein is CASSVGTGGNIQYF. CDR3 DNA: TGTGCCAGCAGCGTAGGGACAGGGGGAAACATTCAGTACTTC.